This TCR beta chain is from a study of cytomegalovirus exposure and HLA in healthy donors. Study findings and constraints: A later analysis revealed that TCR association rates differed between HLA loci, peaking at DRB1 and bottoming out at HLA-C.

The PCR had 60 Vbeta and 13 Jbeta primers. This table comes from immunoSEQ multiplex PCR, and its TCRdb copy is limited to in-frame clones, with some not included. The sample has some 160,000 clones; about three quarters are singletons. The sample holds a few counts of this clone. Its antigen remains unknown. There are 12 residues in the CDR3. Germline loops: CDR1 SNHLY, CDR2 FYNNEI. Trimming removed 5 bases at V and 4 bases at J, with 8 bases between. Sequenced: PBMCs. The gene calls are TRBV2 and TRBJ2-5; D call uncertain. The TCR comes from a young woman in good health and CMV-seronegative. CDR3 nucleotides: TGTGCCAGCAGTCTAGGTCCAGAGACCCAGTACTTC. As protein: CASSLGPETQYF.